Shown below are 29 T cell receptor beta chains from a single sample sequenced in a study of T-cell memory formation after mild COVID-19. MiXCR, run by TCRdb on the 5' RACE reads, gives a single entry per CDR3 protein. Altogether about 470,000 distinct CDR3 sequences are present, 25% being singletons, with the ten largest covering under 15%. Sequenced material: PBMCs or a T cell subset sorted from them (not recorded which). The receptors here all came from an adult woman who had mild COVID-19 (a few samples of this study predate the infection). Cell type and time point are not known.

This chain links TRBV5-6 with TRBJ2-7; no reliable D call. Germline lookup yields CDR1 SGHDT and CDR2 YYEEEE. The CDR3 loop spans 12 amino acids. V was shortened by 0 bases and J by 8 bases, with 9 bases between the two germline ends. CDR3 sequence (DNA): TGTGCCAGCAGCTTGGACCCGATTCAGCAGTACTTC. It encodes CASSLDPIQQYF.

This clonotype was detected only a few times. CDR3 sequence reads: CASSFSDKQFF. In nucleotides, the CDR3 is TGTGCCAGCAGCTTTAGCGACAAGCAGTTCTTC. The chain links TRBV7-2 to TRBJ2-1, with D maybe TRBD2 (5 bases). The germline V gene has CDR1 SGHTA and CDR2 FQGNSA. Between the trimmed V and J ends, which lost 3 bases and 11 bases, there was a span of 8 bases. This CDR3 spans 11 amino acids.

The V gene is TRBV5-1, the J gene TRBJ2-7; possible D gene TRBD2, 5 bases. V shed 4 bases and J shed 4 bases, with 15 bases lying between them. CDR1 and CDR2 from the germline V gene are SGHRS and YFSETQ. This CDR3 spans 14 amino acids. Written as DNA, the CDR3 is TGCGCCAGCAGCGCCGGGCCTAGCTCTTACGAGCAGTACTTC. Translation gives CASSAGPSSYEQYF.

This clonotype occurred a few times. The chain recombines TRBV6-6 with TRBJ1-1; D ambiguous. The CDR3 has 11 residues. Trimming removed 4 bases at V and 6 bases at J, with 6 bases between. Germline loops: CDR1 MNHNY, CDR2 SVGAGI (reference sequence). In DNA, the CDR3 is TGTGCCAGCAGTTTAAAGGCTGAAGCTTTCTTT. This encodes CASSLKAEAFF.

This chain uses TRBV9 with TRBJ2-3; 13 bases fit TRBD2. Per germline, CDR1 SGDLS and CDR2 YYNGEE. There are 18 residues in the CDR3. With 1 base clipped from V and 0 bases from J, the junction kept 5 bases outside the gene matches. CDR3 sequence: CASSVTSGGDPSTDTQYF. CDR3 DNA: TGTGCCAGCAGCGTAACTAGCGGGGGGGACCCTAGCACAGATACGCAGTATTTT.

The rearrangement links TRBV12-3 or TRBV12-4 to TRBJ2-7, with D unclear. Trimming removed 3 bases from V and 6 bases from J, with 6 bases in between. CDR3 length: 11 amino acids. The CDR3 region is CASSLNGEQYF. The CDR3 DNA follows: TGTGCCAGCAGTTTGAACGGCGAGCAGTACTTC.

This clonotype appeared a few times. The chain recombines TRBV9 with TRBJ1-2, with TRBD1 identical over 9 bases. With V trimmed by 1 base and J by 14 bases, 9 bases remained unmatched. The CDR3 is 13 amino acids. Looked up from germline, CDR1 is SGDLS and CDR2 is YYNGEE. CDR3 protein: CASSVLIQGAPTF. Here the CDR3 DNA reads TGTGCCAGCAGCGTACTTATACAGGGGGCGCCTACCTTC.

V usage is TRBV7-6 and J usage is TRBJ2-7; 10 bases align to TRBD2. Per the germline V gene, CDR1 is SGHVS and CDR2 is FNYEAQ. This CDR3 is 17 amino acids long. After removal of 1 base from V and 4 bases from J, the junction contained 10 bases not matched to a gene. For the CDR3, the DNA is TGTGCCAGCAGCTTAGGTCCTAGCGGGAGACGGCTGTACGAGCAGTACTTC. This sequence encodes CASSLGPSGRRLYEQYF.

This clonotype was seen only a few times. CDR3 sequence (DNA): TGCAGTGTACTGGTAGGGGTGGAGACCCAGTACTTC. Protein product: CSVLVGVETQYF. The rearrangement links TRBV20-1 to TRBJ2-5; a weak D match, TRBD1 (5 bases). Trimming removed 7 bases at V and 5 bases at J, with 14 bases between. The CDR3 loop spans 12 amino acids. CDR1 is DFQATT and CDR2 is SNEGSKA in the germline V gene (reference sequence).

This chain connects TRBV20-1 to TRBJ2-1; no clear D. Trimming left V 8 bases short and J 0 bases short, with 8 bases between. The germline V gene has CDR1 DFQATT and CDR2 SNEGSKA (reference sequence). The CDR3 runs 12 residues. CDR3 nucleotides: TGCAGTCGAAGGAGCTCCTACAATGAGCAGTTCTTC. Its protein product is CSRRSSYNEQFF.

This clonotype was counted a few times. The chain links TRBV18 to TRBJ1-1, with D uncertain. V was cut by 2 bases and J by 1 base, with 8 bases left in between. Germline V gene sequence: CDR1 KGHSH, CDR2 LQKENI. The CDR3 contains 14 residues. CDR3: CASSPASPNTEAFF. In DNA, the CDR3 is TGTGCCAGCTCACCAGCCTCCCCGAACACTGAAGCTTTCTTT.

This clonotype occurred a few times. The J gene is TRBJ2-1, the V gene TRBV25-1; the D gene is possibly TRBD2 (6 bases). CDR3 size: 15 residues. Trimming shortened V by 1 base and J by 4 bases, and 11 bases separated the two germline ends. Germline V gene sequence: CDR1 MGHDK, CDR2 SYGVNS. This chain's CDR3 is CASSEFGSGYNEQFF. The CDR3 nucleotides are TGTGCCAGCAGTGAATTTGGTAGCGGTTACAATGAGCAGTTCTTC. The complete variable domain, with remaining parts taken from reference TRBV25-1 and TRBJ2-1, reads EADIYQTPRYLVIGTGKKITLECSQTMGHDKMYWYQQDPGMELHLIHYSYGVNSTEKGDLSSESTVSRIRTEHFPLTLESARPSHTSQYLCASSEFGSGYNEQFFGPGTRLTVL.

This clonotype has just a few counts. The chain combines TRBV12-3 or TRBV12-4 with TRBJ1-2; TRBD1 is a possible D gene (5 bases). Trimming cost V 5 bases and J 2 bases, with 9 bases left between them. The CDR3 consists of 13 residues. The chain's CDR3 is CASSRGRNYGYTF. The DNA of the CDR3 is TGTGCCAGCAGTAGGGGCCGGAACTATGGCTACACCTTC.

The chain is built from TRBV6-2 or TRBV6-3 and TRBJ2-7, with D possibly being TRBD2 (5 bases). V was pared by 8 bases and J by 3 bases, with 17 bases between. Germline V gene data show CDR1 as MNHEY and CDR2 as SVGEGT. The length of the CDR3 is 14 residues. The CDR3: CASFPEVGRYEQYF. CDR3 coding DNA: TGTGCCAGCTTCCCGGAGGTGGGCCGCTACGAGCAGTACTTC.

DNA for the CDR3: TGCAGTGCTAGGGACTCAGGAAACACCATATATTTT. This gives the protein CSARDSGNTIYF. This chain joins TRBV20-1 and TRBJ1-3; no clear D gene. Trimming stripped 3 bases from V and 4 bases from J, with 7 bases between. The CDR3 spans 12 residues. Germline assignment: CDR1 DFQATT and CDR2 SNEGSKA (reference sequence).

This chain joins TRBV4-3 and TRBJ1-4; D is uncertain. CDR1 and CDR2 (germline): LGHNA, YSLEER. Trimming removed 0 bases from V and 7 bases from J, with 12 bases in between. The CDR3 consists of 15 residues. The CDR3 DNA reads TGCGCCAGCAGCCAAGATTGGGGTGTGAGTGAAAAACTGTTTTTT. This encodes CASSQDWGVSEKLFF.

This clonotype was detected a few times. In DNA, the CDR3 is TGCAGCGTTGAAGATCAAGCCACCTCCTACGAGCAGTACTTC. The encoded protein is CSVEDQATSYEQYF. The genes are TRBV29-1 and TRBJ2-7; D uncertain. CDR1 and CDR2 from the germline V gene are SQVTM and ANQGSEA. Trimming shortened V by 0 bases and J by 0 bases, and 9 bases separated the two germline ends. The CDR3 is 14 amino acids.

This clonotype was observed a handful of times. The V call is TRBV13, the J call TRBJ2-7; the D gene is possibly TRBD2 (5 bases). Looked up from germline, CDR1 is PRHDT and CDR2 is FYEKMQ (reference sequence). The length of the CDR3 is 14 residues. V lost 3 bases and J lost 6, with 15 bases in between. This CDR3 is CASSFGGRAPEQYF. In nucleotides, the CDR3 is TGTGCCAGCAGCTTCGGTGGGCGGGCTCCCGAGCAGTACTTC.

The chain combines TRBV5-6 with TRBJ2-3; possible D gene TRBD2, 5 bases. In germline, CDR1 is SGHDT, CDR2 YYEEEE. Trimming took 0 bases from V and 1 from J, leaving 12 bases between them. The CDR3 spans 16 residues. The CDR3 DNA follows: TGTGCCAGCAGCTTGGAACTAGGGAAGGGCACAGATACGCAGTATTTT. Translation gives CASSLELGKGTDTQYF. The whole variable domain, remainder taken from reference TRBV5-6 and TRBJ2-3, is DAGVTQSPTHLIKTRGQQVTLRCSPKSGHDTVSWYQQALGQGPQFIFQYYEEEERQRGNFPDRFSGHQFPNYSSELNVNALLLGDSALYLCASSLELGKGTDTQYFGPGTRLTVL.

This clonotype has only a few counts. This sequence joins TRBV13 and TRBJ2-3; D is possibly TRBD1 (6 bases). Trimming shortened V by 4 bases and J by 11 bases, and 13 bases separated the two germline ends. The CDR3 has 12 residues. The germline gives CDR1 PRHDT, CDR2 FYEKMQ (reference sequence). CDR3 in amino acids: CASSYNREKQYF. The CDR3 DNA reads TGTGCCAGCAGCTACAACAGGGAGAAGCAGTATTTT. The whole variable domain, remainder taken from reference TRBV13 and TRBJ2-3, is AAGVIQSPRHLIKEKRETATLKCYPIPRHDTVYWYQQGPGQDPQFLISFYEKMQSDKGSIPDRFSAQQFSDYHSELNMSSLELGDSALYFCASSYNREKQYFGPGTRLTVL.

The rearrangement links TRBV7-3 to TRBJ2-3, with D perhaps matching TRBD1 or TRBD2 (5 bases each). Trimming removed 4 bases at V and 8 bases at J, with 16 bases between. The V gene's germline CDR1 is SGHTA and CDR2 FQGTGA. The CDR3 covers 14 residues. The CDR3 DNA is TGTGCCAGCAGCTCGCAGGGCCCTGGGGGTACGCAGTATTTT. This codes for CASSSQGPGGTQYF.

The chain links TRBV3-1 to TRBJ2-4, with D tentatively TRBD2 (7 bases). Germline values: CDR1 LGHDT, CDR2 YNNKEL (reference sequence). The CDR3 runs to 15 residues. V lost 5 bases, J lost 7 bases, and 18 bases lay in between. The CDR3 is CASSDSGGPRNIQYF. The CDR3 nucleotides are TGTGCCAGCAGCGATTCGGGGGGCCCAAGGAACATTCAGTACTTC. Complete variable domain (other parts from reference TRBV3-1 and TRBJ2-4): DTAVSQTPKYLVTQMGNDKSIKCEQNLGHDTMYWYKQDSKKFLKIMFSYNNKELIINETVPNRFSPKSPDKAHLNLHINSLELGDSAVYFCASSDSGGPRNIQYFGAGTRLSVL.

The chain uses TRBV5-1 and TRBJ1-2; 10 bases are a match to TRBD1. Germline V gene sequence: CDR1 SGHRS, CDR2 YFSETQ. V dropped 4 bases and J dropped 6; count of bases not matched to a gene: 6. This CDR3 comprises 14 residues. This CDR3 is CASSRTGTGDGYTF. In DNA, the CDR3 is TGCGCCAGCAGCCGAACCGGGACAGGGGATGGCTACACCTTC.

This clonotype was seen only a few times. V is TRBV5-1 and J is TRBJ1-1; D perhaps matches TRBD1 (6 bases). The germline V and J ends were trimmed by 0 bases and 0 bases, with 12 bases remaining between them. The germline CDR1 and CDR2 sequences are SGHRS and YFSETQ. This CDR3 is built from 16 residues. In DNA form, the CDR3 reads TGCGCCAGCAGCTTGGCCACAGGGTACATGAACACTGAAGCTTTCTTT. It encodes CASSLATGYMNTEAFF. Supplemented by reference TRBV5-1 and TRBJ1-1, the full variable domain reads KAGVTQTPRYLIKTRGQQVTLSCSPISGHRSVSWYQQTPGQGLQFLFEYFSETQRNKGNFPGRFSGRQFSNSRSEMNVSTLELGDSALYLCASSLATGYMNTEAFFGQGTRLTVV.

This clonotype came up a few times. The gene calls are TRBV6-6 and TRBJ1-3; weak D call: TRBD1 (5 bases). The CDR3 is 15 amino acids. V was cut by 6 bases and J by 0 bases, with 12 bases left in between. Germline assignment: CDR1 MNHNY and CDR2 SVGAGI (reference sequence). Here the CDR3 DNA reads TGTGCCAGCAGGGACCCAGGGAGCTCTGGAAACACCATATATTTT. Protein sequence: CASRDPGSSGNTIYF.

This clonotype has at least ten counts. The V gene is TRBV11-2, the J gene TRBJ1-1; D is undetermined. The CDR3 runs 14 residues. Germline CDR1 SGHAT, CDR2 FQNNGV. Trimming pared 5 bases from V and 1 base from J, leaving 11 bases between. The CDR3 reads CASSLETSNTEAFF. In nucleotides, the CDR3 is TGTGCCAGCAGCCTGGAGACTTCGAACACTGAAGCTTTCTTT.

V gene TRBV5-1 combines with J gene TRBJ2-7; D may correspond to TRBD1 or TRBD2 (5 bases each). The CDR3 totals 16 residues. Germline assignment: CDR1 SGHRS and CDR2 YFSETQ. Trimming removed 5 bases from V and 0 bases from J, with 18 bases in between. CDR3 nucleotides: TGCGCCAGCAGGGACGCCGGGACGGGAAGCTCCTACGAGCAGTACTTC. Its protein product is CASRDAGTGSSYEQYF.

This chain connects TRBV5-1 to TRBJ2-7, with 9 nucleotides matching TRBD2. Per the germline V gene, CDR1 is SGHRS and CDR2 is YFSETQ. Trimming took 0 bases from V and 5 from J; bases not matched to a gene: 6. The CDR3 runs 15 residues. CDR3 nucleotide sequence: TGCGCCAGCAGCTTGGGAGCGGGAGGTCGGGACGAGCAGTACTTC. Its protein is CASSLGAGGRDEQYF.

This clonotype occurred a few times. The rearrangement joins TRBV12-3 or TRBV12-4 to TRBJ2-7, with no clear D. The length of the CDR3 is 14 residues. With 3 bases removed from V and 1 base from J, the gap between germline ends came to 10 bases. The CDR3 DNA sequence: TGTGCCAGCAGTTTTCGGCAGGCATCCTACGAGCAGTACTTC. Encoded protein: CASSFRQASYEQYF.